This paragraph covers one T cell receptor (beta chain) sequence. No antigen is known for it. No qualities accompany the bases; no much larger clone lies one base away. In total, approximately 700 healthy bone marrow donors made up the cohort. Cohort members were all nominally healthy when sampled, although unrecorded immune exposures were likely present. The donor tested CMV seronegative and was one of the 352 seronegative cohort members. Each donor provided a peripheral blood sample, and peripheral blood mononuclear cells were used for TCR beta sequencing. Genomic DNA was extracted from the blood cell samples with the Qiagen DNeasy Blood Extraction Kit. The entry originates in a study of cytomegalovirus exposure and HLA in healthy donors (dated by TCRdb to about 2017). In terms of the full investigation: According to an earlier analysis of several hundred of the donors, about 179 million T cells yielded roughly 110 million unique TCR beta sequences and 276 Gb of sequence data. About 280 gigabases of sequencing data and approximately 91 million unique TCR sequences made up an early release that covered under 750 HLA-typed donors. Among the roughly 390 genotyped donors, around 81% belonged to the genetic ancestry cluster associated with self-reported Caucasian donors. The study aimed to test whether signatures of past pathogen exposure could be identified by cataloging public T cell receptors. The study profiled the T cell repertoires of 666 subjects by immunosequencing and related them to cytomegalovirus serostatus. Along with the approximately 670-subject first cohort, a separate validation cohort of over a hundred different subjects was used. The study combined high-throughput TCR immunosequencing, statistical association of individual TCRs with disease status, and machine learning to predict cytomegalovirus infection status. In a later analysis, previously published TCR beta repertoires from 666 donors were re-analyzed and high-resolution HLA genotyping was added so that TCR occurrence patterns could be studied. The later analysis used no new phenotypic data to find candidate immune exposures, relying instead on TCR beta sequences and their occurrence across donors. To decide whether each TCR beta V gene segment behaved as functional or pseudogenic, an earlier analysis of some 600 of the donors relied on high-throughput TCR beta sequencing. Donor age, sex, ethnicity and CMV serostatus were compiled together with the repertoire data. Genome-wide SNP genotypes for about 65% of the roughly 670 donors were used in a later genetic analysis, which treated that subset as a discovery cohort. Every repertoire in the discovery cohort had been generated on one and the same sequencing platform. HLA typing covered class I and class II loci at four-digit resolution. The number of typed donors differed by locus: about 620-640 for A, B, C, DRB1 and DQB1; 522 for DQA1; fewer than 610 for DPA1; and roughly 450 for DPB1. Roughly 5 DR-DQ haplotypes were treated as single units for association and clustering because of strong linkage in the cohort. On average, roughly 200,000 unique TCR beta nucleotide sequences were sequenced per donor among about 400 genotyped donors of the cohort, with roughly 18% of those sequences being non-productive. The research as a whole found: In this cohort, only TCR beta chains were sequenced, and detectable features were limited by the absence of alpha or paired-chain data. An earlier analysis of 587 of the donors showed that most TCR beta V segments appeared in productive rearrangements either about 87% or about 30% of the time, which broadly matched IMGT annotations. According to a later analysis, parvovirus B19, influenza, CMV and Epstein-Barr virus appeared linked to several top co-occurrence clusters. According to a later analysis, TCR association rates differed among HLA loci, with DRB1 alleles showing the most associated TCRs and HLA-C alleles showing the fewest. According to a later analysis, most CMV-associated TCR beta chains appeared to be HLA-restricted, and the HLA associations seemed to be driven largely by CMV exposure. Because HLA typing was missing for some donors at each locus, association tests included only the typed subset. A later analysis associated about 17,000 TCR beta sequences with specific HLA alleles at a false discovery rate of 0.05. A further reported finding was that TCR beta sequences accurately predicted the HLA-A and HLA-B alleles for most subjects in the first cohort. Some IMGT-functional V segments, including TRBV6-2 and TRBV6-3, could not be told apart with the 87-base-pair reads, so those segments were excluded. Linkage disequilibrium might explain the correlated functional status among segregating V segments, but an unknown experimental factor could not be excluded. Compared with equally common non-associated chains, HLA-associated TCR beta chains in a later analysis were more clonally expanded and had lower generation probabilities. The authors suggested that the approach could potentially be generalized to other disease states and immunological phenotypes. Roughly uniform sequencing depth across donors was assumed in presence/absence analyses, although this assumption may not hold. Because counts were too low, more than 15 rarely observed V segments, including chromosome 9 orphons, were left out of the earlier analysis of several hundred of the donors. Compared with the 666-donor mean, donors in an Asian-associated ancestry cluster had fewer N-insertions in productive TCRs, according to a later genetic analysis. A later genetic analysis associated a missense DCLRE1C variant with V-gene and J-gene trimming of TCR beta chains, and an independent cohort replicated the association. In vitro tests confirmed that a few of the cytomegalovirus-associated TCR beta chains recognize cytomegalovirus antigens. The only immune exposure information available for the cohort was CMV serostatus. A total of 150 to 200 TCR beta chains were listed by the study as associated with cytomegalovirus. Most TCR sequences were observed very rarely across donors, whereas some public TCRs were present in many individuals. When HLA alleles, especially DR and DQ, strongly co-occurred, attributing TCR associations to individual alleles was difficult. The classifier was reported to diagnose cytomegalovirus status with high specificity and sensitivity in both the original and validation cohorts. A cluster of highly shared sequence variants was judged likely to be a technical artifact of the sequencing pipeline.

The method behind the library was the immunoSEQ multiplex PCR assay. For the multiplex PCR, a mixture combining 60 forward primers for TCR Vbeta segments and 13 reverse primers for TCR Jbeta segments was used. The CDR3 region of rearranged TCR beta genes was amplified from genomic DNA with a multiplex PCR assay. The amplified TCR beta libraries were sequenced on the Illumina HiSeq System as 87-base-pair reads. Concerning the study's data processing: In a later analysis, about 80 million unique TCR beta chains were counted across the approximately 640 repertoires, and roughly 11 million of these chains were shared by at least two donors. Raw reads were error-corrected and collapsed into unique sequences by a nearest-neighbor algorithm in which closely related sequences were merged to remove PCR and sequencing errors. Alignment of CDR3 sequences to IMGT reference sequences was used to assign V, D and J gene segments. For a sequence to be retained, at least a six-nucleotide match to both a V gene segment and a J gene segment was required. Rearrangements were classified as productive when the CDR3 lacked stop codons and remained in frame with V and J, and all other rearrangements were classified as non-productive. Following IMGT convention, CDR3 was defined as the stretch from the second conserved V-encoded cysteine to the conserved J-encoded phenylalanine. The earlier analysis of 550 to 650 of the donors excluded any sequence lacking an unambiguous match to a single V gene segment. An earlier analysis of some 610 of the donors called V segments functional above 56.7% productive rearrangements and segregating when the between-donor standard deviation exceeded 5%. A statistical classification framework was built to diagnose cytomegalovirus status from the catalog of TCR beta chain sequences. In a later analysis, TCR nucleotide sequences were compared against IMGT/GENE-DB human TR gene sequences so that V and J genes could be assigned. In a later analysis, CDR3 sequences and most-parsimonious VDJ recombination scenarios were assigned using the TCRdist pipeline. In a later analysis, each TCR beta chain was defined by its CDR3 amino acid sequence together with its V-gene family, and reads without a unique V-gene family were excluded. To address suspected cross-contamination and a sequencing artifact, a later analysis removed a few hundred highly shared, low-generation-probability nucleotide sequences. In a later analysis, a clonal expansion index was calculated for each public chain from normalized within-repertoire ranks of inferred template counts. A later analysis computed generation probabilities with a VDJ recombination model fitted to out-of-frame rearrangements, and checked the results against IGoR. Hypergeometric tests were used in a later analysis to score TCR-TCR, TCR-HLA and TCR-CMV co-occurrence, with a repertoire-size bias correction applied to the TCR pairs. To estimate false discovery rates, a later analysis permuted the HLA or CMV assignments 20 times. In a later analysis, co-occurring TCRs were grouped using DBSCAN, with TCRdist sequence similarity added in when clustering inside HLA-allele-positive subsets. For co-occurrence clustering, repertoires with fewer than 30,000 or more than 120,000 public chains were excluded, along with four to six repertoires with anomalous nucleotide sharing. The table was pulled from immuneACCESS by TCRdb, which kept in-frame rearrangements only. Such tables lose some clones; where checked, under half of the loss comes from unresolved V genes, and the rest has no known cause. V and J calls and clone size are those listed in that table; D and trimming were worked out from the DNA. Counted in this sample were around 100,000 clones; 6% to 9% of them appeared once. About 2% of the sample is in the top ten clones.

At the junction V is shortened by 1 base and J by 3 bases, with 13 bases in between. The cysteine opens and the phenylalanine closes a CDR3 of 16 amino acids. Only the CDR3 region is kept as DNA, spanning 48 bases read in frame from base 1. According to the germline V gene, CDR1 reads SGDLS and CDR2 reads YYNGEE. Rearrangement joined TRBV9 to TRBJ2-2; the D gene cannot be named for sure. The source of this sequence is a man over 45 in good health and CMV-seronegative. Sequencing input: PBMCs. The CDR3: CASSVFPESDTGELFF. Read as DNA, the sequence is TGTGCCAGCAGCGTATTCCCCGAGAGTGACACCGGGGAGCTGTTTTTT.